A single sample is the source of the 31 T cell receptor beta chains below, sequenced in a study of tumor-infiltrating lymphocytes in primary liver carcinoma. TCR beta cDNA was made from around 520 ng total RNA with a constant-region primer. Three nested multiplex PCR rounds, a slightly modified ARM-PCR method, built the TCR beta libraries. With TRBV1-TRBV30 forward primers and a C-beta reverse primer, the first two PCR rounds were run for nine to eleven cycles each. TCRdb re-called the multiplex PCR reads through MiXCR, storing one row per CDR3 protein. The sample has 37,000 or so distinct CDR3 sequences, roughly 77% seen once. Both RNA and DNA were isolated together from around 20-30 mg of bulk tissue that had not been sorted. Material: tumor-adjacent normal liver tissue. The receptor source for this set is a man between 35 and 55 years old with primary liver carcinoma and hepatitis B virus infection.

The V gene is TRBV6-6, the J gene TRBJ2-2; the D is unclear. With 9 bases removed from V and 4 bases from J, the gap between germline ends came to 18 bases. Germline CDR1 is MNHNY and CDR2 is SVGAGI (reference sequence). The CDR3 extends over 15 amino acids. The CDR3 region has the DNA TGTGCCAGTACTGGTCCGGCGGCTAGCACCGGGGAGCTGTTTTTT. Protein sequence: CASTGPAASTGELFF.

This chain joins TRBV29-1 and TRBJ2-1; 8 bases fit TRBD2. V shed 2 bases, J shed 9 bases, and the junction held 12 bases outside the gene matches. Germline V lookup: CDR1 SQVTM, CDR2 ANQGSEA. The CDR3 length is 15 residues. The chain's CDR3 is CSVEPPREVHSEQFF. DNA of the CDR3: TGCAGCGTTGAACCTCCGCGGGAGGTCCACAGTGAGCAGTTCTTC.

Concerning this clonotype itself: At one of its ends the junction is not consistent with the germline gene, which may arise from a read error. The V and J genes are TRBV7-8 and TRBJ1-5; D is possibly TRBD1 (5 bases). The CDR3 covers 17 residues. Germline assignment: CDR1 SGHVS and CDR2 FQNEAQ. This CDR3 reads CVSSPMLMGTNRQPQHF. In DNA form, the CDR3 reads TGTGTCAGCAGCCCGATGTTGATGGGGACCAACAGGCAGCCCCAGCATTTT.

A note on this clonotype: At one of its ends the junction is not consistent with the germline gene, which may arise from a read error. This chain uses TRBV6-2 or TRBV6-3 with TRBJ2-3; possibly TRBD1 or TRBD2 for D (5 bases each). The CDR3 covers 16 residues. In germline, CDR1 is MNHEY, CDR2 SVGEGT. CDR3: CASSFLGWIGGDTQNF. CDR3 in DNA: TGTGCCAGCAGCTTCCTAGGATGGATTGGGGGAGATACGCAGAATTTT.

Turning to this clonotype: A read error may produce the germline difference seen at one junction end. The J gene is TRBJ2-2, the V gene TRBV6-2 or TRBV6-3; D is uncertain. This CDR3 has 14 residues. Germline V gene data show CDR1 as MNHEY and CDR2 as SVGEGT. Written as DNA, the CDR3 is TGTGACAGCACCTACAGTGTAGGCACCGGAGAGCTGTTTTTT. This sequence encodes CDSTYSVGTGELFF.

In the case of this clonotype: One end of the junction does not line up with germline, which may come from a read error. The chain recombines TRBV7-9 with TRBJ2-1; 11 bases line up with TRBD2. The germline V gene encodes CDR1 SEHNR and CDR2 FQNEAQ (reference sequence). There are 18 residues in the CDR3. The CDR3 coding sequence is TGTGCCAGCAGCCCCGGGACTAGCGGAGGGCGCTCCTACACTGAGCACTTCTTC. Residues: CASSPGTSGGRSYTEHFF.

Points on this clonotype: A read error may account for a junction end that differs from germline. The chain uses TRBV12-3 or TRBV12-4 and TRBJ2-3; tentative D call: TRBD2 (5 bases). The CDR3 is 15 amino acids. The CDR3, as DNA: TGTGCCAGAAGTTCCGACTGGACTGTTGGGGATACTCAGTATTTT. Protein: CARSSDWTVGDTQYF.

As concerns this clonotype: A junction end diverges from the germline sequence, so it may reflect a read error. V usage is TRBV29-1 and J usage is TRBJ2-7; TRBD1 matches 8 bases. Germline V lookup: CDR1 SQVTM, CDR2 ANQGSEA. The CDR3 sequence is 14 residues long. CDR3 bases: TGCAGCGTTGAAGGACAGGGGAAACCCTACGAGCAATGCTTC. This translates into CSVEGQGKPYEQCF.

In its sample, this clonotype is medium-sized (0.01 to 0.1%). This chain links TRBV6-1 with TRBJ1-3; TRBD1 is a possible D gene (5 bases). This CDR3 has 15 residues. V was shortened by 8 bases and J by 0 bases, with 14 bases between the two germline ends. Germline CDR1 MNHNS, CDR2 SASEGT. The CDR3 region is CASGPGTASGNTIYF. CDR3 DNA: TGTGCCAGCGGACCAGGGACGGCCTCTGGAAACACCATATATTTT.

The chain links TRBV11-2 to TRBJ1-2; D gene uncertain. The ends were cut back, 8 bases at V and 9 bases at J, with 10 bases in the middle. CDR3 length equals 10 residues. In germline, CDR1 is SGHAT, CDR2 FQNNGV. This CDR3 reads CASGRNSYTF. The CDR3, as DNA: TGTGCCAGCGGCCGCAATAGCTACACCTTC.

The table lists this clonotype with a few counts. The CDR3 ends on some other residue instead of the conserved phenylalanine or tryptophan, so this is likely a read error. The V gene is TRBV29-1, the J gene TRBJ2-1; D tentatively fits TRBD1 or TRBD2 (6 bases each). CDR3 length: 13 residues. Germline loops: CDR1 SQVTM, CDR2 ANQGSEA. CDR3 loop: CSVRLGGYNEQFL. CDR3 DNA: TGCAGCGTGCGACTAGGGGGGTACAATGAACAGTTCCTC.

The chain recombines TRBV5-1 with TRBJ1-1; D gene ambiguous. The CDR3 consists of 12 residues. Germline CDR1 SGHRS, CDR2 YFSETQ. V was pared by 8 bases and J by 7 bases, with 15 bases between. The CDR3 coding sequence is TGCGCCAGTAGCCCGGAGACAAGTGAAGCTTTCTTT. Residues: CASSPETSEAFF.

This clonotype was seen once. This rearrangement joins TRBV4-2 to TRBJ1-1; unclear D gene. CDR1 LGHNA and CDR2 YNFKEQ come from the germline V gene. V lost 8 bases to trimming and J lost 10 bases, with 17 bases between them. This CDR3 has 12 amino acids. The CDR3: CASQDSNGRAFF. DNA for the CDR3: TGTGCCAGCCAAGATTCCAATGGGAGAGCTTTCTTT.

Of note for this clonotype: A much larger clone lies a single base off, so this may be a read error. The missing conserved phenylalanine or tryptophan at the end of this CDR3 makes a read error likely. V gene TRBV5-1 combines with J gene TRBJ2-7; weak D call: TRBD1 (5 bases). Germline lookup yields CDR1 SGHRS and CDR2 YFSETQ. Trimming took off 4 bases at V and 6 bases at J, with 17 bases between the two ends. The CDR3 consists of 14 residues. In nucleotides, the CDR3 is TGCGCCAGCAGCCCCAGTGACAGTTTGGGCGAGCAGTACTAC. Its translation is CASSPSDSLGEQYY.

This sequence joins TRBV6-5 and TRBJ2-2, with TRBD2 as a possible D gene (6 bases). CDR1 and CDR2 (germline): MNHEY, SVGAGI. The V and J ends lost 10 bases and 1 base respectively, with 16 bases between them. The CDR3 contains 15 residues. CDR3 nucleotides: TGTGCCACGGGAGTGGGGACCGAGAACACCGGGGAGCTGTTTTTT. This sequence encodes CATGVGTENTGELFF.

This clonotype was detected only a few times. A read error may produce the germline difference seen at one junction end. In DNA form, the CDR3 reads TGTGCCAGCAGCTTCGACCTCAGAGGTTCACCTCTCCACTTT. Protein product: CASSFDLRGSPLHF. This chain joins TRBV5-5 and TRBJ1-6; D is unresolved. Per the germline V gene, CDR1 is SGHKS and CDR2 is YYEKEE (reference sequence). The length of the CDR3 is 14 residues.

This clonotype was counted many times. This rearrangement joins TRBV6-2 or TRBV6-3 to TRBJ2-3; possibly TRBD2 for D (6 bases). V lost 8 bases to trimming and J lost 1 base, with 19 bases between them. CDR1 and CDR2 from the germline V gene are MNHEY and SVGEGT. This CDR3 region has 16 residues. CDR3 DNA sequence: TGTGCCAGCCTCGCGGGGTGGGCGCCGGGCACAGATACGCAGTATTTT. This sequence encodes CASLAGWAPGTDTQYF.

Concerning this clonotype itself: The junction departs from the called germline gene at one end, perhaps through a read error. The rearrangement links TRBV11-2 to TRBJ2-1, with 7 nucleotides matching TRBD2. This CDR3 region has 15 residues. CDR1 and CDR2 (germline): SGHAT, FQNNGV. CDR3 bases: TGTGCCAACAGCTTTAGCGGGCCACTCGACAATGAGCGGTTCTTC. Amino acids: CANSFSGPLDNERFF.

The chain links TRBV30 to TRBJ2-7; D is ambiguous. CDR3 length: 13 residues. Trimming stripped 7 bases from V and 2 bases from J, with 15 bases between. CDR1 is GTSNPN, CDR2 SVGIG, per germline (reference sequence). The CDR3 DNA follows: TGTGCCTCCCCGTTACAGTCCCCCTACGAGCAGTACTTC. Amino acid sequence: CASPLQSPYEQYF.

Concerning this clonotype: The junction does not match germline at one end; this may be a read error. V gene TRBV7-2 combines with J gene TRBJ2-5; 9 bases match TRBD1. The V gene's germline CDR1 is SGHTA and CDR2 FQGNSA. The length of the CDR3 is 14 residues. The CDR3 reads CASSPRTGEETQHF. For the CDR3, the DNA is TGTGCCAGCAGCCCGCGGACAGGGGAAGAGACCCAGCACTTC.

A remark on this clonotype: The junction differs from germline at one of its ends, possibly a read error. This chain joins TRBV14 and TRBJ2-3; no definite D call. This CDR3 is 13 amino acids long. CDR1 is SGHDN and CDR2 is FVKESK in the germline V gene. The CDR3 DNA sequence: TGTGCCAACAGCCCAGGATACACAGATAGGCAGTATTTT. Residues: CANSPGYTDRQYF.

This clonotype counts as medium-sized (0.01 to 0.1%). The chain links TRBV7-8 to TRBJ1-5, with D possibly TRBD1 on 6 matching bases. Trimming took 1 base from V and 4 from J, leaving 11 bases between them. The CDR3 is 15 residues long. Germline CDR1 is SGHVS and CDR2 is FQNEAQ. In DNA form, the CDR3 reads TGTGCCAGCAGCTTAGATCCCCAGGGGAATCAGCCCCAGCATTTT. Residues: CASSLDPQGNQPQHF.

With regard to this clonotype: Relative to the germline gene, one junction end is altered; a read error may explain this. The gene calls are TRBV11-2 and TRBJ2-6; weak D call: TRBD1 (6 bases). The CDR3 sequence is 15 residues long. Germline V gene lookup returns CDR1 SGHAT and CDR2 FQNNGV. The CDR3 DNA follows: TGCGCCACCCAGGGGCCGCGCTCTGGGGGCAACGTCCTGACTTTC. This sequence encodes CATQGPRSGGNVLTF.

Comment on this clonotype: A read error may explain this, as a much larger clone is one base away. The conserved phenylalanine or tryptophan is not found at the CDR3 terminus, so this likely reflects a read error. The CDR3 DNA is TGTGCCACCAGTGGGAAGAAGGGCCACACCGGGGAGCTGTTTTCT. Amino acid sequence: CATSGKKGHTGELFS. J is TRBJ2-2 and V is TRBV24-1; D unclear. Trimming pared 5 bases from V and 3 bases from J, leaving 12 bases between. The CDR3 length is 15 residues. The germline V gene encodes CDR1 KGHDR and CDR2 SFDVKD.

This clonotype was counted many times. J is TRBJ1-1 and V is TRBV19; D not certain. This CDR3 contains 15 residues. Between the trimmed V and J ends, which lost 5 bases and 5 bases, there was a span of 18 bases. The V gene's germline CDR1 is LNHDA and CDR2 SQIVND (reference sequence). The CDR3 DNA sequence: TGTGCCAGTAGTGTTGGACTTGTCCCGGGTACTGAAGCTTTCTTT. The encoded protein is CASSVGLVPGTEAFF.

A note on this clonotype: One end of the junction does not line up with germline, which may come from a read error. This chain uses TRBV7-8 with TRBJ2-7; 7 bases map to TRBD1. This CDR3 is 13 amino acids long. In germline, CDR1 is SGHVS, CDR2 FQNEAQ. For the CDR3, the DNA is TGTGCCTGCAGCTTAGATGTGGAGACAGGGTGGTACTTC. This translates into CACSLDVETGWYF.

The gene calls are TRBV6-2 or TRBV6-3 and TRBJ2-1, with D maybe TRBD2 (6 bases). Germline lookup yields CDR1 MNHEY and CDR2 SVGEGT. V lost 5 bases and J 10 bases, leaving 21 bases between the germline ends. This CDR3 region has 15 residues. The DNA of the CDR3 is TGTGCCAGCAGTCCTAGCGCCACATTGATTGGGGAGCAGTTCTTC. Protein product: CASSPSATLIGEQFF.

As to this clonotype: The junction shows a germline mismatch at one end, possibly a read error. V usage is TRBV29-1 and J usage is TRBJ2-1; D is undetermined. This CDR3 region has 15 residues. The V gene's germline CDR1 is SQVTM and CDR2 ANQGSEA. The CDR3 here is CNVEVANSSYNEQFF. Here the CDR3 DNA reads TGCAACGTTGAAGTTGCGAATAGCTCCTACAATGAGCAATTCTTT.

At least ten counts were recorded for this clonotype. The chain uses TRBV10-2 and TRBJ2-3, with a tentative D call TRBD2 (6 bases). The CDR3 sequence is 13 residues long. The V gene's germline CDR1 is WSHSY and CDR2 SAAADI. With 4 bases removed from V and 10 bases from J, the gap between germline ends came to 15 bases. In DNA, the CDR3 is TGCGCCAGCAGTGTTCTCTCTAGCGAAGCGCAGTATTTT. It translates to CASSVLSSEAQYF.

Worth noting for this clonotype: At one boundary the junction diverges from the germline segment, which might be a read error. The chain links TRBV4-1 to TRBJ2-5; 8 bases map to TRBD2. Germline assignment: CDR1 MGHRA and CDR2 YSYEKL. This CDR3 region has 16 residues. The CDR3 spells CVSSPIAGWPQETQYF. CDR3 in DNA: TGCGTCAGCAGCCCTATAGCGGGATGGCCGCAAGAGACCCAGTACTTC.

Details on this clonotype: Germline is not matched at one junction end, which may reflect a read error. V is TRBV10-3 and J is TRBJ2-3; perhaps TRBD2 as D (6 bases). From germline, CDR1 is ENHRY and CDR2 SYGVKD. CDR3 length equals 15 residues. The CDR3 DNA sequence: TGTGCCATCAGTGAGACTAGCACGCGCACAGATACACAGTATTTT. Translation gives CAISETSTRTDTQYF.